This T cell receptor beta chain stems from a study of long-term antiretroviral therapy in people with HIV (dated by TCRdb to 2021 to 2024). For context, the study as a whole: The earliest samples were collected approximately a decade before the 2015 WHO recommendation for immediate ART, a period when ART was typically delayed until CD4 counts fell. A retrospective serial study tested whether changes in peripheral blood TRB repertoire composition and diversity were associated with ART initiation and durable HIV suppression. Among the approximately 27 participants with HIV, ten to twelve were female. The cohort contributed fewer than 200 cryopreserved PBMC samples from around 30 adults with confirmed HIV infection, collected serially over a mean of approximately 6 years (range 1-12). No cross-contamination during QIAcube processing turned up in test extractions that ran a monoclonal T-cell line alongside 33 polyclonal samples.

Concerning this clone: Its antigen has not been determined. The record has no base qualities; no much larger clone is one base away.

The research as a whole found: Samples dated from 2004 to 2017, and the ART regimens used may be less effective than current ones. Inferences about post-ART repertoire changes are limited because no data were available on ART adherence, viral resistance or therapy changes. Compared with controls, HIV repertoires had narrower CDR3 length ranges, and the network structure pointed to an antigen-experienced repertoire that shifted only slightly toward naive after ART. Limited PBMC availability meant only the TCR beta chain was sequenced, without alpha chain pairing. Starting ART was linked to a significant rise in TRB diversity, yet even with long-term ART the diversity remained significantly lower than in transplant donor controls. Because cell numbers in pre-ART samples were limited, unsorted PBMC were profiled instead of sorted CD4+ and CD8+ T cells. The repertoire was dominated across all time points by expanded TRB clones identified before ART initiation, although this dominance was seen to fluctuate and to decrease in many PLHIV after ART.

The immunoSEQ hsTCRB v3.0 assay was used at survey level resolution to sequence the TRB variable region. The targeted TRB sequencing depth was 40,000-50,000 T-cell genomes per sample. TRB libraries were pooled and sequenced on an Illumina MiSeq using a v3 150-cycle kit. The original pipeline was this. Analysis of repertoires was carried out in R inside a reproducible Nextflow workflow spanning QC, data transformation and analysis. LymphoSeq2, an R package for exploring AIRR-Seq data, was used to implement custom analyses. After excluding a handful of samples that yielded fewer than 5000 total TRB sequences, some 180 HIV repertoires remained for analysis. Among the 180 or so HIV repertoires that were kept, roughly 58 were collected before ART initiation and more than 120 were collected after ART initiation. Repertoires were downsampled to 5000 TRB nucleotide sequences, and summary statistics were averaged over 100 downsampling iterations. TRB sequences were retained for analysis only if CDR3 regions of at least seven amino acids were present. Diversity was measured with a Shannon entropy-derived clonality score and the Gini coefficient. Repertoire networks linked the top 5000 CDR3 amino acid sequences whenever two sequences differed by an edit distance of one. GLIPH2 predicted antigen specificity groups and MHC restriction for TRB CDR3 amino acid sequences. To flag known associations with CMV, EBV, HIV or tissue antigens, CDR3 amino acid sequences were compared against VDJdb and McPAS-TCR. Pre-ART, post-ART and control groups were compared with Wilcoxon signed-rank tests and Holm-Bonferroni correction. TCRdb limited this immuneACCESS table to in-frame rearrangements with V and J called. A share of clones is missing; checked studies link under half to unresolved V genes, and the rest is unexplained. V, J and clone size reflect that table, while D and trimming were determined from the DNA. This sample holds about 25,000 clones; around 88% were observed only once. Around 5.6% of the sample goes to the ten largest clones.

Participants were included only if at least one PBMC sample before ART initiation and at least two post-ART samples were available. Treatment was received in the United States of America by all participants with HIV. Before DNA extraction, cryopreserved samples of roughly 1-10 million PBMC were thawed and washed. At the time of the earliest PBMC sample, participants with HIV were aged between roughly 20 and 54 years. PBMC samples from each participant spanned 1-4 timepoints before ART initiation and 2-8 timepoints after ART initiation, with a median of 7 samples. For every participant, serial HIV viral load, CD4+ T-cell count, ART history and demographic data were obtained. Using a Qiagen kit on a QIAcube, genomic DNA was extracted from unsorted PBMC, with samples processed in batches of 12. According to the germline V gene, CDR1 reads LGHNA and CDR2 reads YSLEER. V is reduced by 0 bases and J by 8 bases, leaving a spacing of 10 bases between them. The CDR3 sequence holds 14 residues, the cysteine and phenylalanine included. Only CDR3 DNA is held: 42 bases, read in frame from base 1.

This material consisted of unsorted PBMCs, taken roughly 4.5 years after starting antiretroviral therapy. The chain is encoded by TRBV4-3 joined to TRBJ1-4; the D gene assignment is ambiguous. The TCR sequence derives from a man aged 30 to 39 with HIV. The CDR3 protein sequence reads: CASSQELKEEKLFF. DNA sequence: TGCGCCAGCAGCCAAGAATTGAAAGAAGAAAAACTGTTTTTT.